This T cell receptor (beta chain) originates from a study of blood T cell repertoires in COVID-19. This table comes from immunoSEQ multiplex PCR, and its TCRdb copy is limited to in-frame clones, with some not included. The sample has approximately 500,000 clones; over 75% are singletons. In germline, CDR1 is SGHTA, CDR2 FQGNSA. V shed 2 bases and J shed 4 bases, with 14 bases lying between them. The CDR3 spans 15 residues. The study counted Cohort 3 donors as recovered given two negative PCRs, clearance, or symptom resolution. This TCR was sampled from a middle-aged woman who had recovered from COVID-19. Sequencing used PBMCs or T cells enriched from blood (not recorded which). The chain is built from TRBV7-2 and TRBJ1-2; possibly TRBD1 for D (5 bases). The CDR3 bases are TGTGCCAGCAGCTTAATGGGGCGGAGCGTCTATGGCTACACCTTC. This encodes CASSLMGRSVYGYTF.